The rows below give T cell receptor beta chains drawn from one sample of a study of shared clonotypes between healthy human individuals. Sequenced by immunoSEQ multiplex PCR; TCRdb stores in-frame clones only, minus some. The data show around 610,000 clones, approximately 96% seen once. Sequencing input: naive CD8+ T cells sorted from blood. These TCRs come from a young woman in good health. The CDR3 runs from the conserved cysteine through the conserved F or W. A D gene is named only where the DNA matches it firmly. For some rows the clone size is stated as once, few or many, or as a class when expanded; others skip it.

>TRBV5-8|TRBD1|-|TRBJ1-2
TGTGCCAGCAGCCCCAGACAGGGGGCCTCGCGCTATGGCTACACCTTC
CASSPRQGASRYGYTF
>TRBV30|TRBD2|-|TRBJ2-1
TGTGCCTCCATGACTAGCGGGATAGGTACTGAGCAGTTCTTC
CASMTSGIGTEQFF
>TRBV7-9|TRBD2|-|TRBJ2-3
TGTGCCGGCGGTCCGCGGGAGGAGTCAGGAGGCACAGATACGCAGTATTTT
CAGGPREESGGTDTQYF
>TRBV10-3|-|-|TRBJ2-3
TGTGCCATCAGTGAGGAGGAGGGACTCACAGATACGCAGTATTTT
CAISEEEGLTDTQYF
>TRBV25-1|TRBD2|-|TRBJ2-2
TGTGCCAGCAGTGAATGGGGGGGTAGCGGAAACACCGGGGAGCTGTTTTTT
CASSEWGGSGNTGELFF
>TRBV29-1|TRBD1|-|TRBJ1-2
TGCAGCGTCCAGACAGGGACTAACTATGGCTACACCTTC
CSVQTGTNYGYTF
>TRBV28|TRBD1|-|TRBJ1-2
TGTGCCAGCAGTCCCGTTGGACAGGGGGGTGGCTACACCTTC
CASSPVGQGGGYTF
>TRBV5-1|TRBD2|-|TRBJ2-7
TGCGCCAGCAGCCGGACCGGGACTAGCGGGAGGGTAGGCTCCTACGAGCAGTACTTC
CASSRTGTSGRVGSYEQYF
>TRBV28|-|-|TRBJ1-5
TGTGCCAGCAGTTTTTCTCGAAATCAGCCCCAGCATTTT
CASSFSRNQPQHF
>TRBV28|TRBD2|-|TRBJ2-7
TGTGCCAGCAGTGAGGGACTAGCGGGACTATACGAGCAGTACTTC
CASSEGLAGLYEQYF
>TRBV5-1|-|-|TRBJ1-2
TGCGCCAGCAGCTTCGGACAGATGGGCTACACCTTC
CASSFGQMGYTF
>TRBV7-9|TRBD2|-|TRBJ2-7
TGTGCCAGCAGCCCGGGACTAGCGGGAGCCAACTCCTACGAGCAGTACTTC
CASSPGLAGANSYEQYF
>TRBV10-3|TRBD1|-|TRBJ1-1
TGTGCCATCAGTGGACCCAGGACAGGGAAGAACACTGAAGCTTTCTTT
CAISGPRTGKNTEAFF
>TRBV28|-|-|TRBJ2-7
TGTGCCAGCACCCCGGGATCAACCTACGAGCAGTACTTC
CASTPGSTYEQYF
>TRBV5-1|TRBD2|-|TRBJ2-2
TGCGCCAGCGAGTGGCTAGCGGTTTTGAACACCGGGGAGCTGTTTTTT
CASEWLAVLNTGELFF
>TRBV7-8|TRBD2|-|TRBJ2-7
TGTGCCAGCAGCTCCGTAGCGGGAGGCATATACGAGCAGTACTTC
CASSSVAGGIYEQYF
>TRBV5-6|-|-|TRBJ2-7
TGTGCCAGCAGCTTGGTCGGGGAGGACTACGAGCAGTACTTC
CASSLVGEDYEQYF
>TRBV15|TRBD2|-|TRBJ2-3
TGTGCCACCAGCAGAGATGGGACCTGGGGATTAGCGGGACTCCAAGATACGCAGTATTTT
CATSRDGTWGLAGLQDTQYF
>TRBV5-4|TRBD1|-|TRBJ2-6
TGTGCCAGCAGCACCAGGGGGCTTGGGGCCAACGTCCTGACTTTC
CASSTRGLGANVLTF
>TRBV6-5|TRBD1|-|TRBJ1-1
TGTGCCAGCAGTTACTCAGGACAGGGAAACACTGAAGCTTTCTTT
CASSYSGQGNTEAFF
>TRBV25-1|-|-|TRBJ2-5
TGTGCCAGCAGTCACGGACTCCTGTACCAAGAGACCCAGTACTTC
CASSHGLLYQETQYF
>TRBV9|TRBD1|-|TRBJ1-3
TGTGCCAGCAGCGTAGGTTCAGGGGGAGGAAACACCATATATTTT
CASSVGSGGGNTIYF
>TRBV10-3|TRBD1|-|TRBJ2-7
TGTGCCATCAGTGTATGGAAACAGGGGGCGTACGAGCAGTACTTC
CAISVWKQGAYEQYF
>TRBV7-2|TRBD1|-|TRBJ1-5
TGTGCCAGCAGCTTGAACAGGGGGAGAATTAGCAATCAGCCCCAGCATTTT
CASSLNRGRISNQPQHF
>TRBV9|-|few|TRBJ2-3
TGTGCCAGCAGCCGATCGGATACGCAGTATTTT
CASSRSDTQYF
>TRBV28|TRBD1|-|TRBJ1-2
TGTGCCAGCAGTAACCGGGACAGGGGGATCTATGGCTACACCTTC
CASSNRDRGIYGYTF
>TRBV7-2|TRBD1|-|TRBJ2-4
TGTGCCAGCAGCTTAGGGCCAGGGGGCCCCAAAAACATTCAGTACTTC
CASSLGPGGPKNIQYF
>TRBV10-2|-|-|TRBJ1-2
TGCGCCAGCAGTGACTATGGGGACGGCCGGTATGGCTACACCTTC
CASSDYGDGRYGYTF
>TRBV5-6|-|few|TRBJ2-1
TGTGCCAGCAGCTATGCTGGCCATGAGCAGTTCTTC
CASSYAGHEQFF
>TRBV2|-|once|TRBJ2-1
TGTGCCAGCAGTGTATTGAATAATGAGCAGTTCTTC
CASSVLNNEQFF
>TRBV13|TRBD2|-|TRBJ2-3
TGTGCCAGCAGCCGGACTAGCGGGAGAACAGATACGCAGTATTTT
CASSRTSGRTDTQYF
>TRBV7-8|TRBD1|-|TRBJ1-1
TGTGCCAGCAGCTTTACGACCGGGACAGGGGCGGGGTTGGACACTGAAGCTTTCTTT
CASSFTTGTGAGLDTEAFF
>TRBV4-2|TRBD2|-|TRBJ2-1
TGTGCCAGCAGCCAAGAATTGAAGAGCGGGAGGGACAATGAGCAGTTCTTC
CASSQELKSGRDNEQFF
>TRBV2|-|-|TRBJ1-2
TGTGCCAGCCCCCAGGGGGGCTACACCTTC
CASPQGGYTF
>TRBV6-1|-|-|TRBJ1-2
TGTGCCAGCAGTGTCGACGACGGTAGCTATGGCTACACCTTC
CASSVDDGSYGYTF
>TRBV29-1|TRBD1|-|TRBJ1-2
TGCAGCGTTGAAGATCTCGAGACAGGGGGTAACTATGGCTACACCTTC
CSVEDLETGGNYGYTF
>TRBV7-9|-|-|TRBJ2-7
TGTGCCAGCAGCGGGATCTCCTACGAGCAGTACTTC
CASSGISYEQYF
>TRBV13|TRBD1|-|TRBJ1-2
TGTGCCAGCAGTCACGGACAGGGGGCGTATGGCTACACCTTC
CASSHGQGAYGYTF
>TRBV25-1|-|-|TRBJ2-7
TGTGCCAGCAGTGAATATGGACAAATGGGCGAGCAGTACTTC
CASSEYGQMGEQYF
>TRBV10-3|TRBD2|-|TRBJ2-5
TGTGCCATCAAGGCAGCGGGAGATCGAGAGACCCAGTACTTC
CAIKAAGDRETQYF
>TRBV2|TRBD2|-|TRBJ2-7
TGTGCCAGCAGGGCCCGGACTAGCGGGATAATGTCCTACGAGCAGTACTTC
CASRARTSGIMSYEQYF
>TRBV28|-|-|TRBJ1-1
TGTGCCAGCAGTATAACCGGAACGAACACTGAAGCTTTCTTT
CASSITGTNTEAFF
>TRBV19|TRBD2|-|TRBJ2-1
TGTGCCAGTGGTTCGGGACTAGGCGATGAGCAGTTCTTC
CASGSGLGDEQFF
>TRBV27|TRBD1|-|TRBJ1-5
TGTGCCAGCAGTTTCTTGACAGGGGGGCAGCCCCAGCATTTT
CASSFLTGGQPQHF
>TRBV7-2|TRBD2|-|TRBJ2-3
TGTGCCAGCAGCTTAGGACTAGCGGGAGTTCAGGCAGATACGCAGTATTTT
CASSLGLAGVQADTQYF
>TRBV5-6|-|-|TRBJ2-1
TGTGCCAGCAGCTTTGGGGGGCATTATGAGCAGTTCTTC
CASSFGGHYEQFF
>TRBV27|-|-|TRBJ2-7
TGTGCCAGCAGTTTATCAGGACAAACCTACGAGCAGTACTTC
CASSLSGQTYEQYF
>TRBV4-2|-|-|TRBJ2-7
TGTGCCAGCAGCCAAGAGGCCGGGTTTACCTACGAGCAGTACTTC
CASSQEAGFTYEQYF
>TRBV29-1|-|-|TRBJ1-2
TGCAGCGTTGTAAATGGGGCCGATTATGGCTACACCTTC
CSVVNGADYGYTF
>TRBV29-1|TRBD1|-|TRBJ2-1
TGCAGCGCCTTAGTCGGGACAGGGATTTCGGCGGGAGCCTACAATGAGCAGTTCTTC
CSALVGTGISAGAYNEQFF
>TRBV29-1|TRBD2|-|TRBJ2-1
TGCAGCCAAAAATCTAGCGGGAGCAATGAGCAGTTCTTC
CSQKSSGSNEQFF
>TRBV5-6|-|-|TRBJ2-5
TGTGCCAGCAGCTCGCCGATGTACCAAGAGACCCAGTACTTC
CASSSPMYQETQYF
>TRBV5-4|TRBD2|-|TRBJ2-5
TGTGCCAGCAGCTACTATCTAGCGGGAGGGGAGACCCAGTACTTC
CASSYYLAGGETQYF
>TRBV5-4|-|-|TRBJ1-3
TGTGCCAGCAGCTTGGACAACTCTGGAAACACCATATATTTT
CASSLDNSGNTIYF
>TRBV27|-|-|TRBJ2-2
TGTGCCAGCAGTTCGAATACGGGGACCGGGGAGCTGTTTTTT
CASSSNTGTGELFF
>TRBV7-2|TRBD1|-|TRBJ1-1
TGTGCCAGCAGCTTAGCGGACAGGGAGAACACTGAAGCTTTCTTT
CASSLADRENTEAFF